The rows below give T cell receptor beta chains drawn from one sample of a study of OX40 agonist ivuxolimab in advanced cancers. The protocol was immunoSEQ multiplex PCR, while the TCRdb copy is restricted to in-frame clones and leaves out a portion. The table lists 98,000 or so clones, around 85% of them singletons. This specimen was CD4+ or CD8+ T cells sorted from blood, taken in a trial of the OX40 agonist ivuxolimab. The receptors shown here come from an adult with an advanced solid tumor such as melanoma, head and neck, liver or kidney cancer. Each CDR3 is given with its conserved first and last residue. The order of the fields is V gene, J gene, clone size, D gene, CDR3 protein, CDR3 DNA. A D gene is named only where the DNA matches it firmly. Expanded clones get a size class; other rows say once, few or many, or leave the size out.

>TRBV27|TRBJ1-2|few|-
CARRNREFYGYTF
TGTGCCAGGAGGAACAGGGAGTTTTATGGCTACACCTTC
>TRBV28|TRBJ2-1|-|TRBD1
CASSLPTGVGNEQFF
TGTGCCAGCAGTTTGCCGACAGGGGTTGGGAATGAGCAGTTCTTC
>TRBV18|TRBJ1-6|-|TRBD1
CASSPGSGQGRMGNSPLHF
TGTGCCAGCTCACCAGGTTCTGGACAGGGCCGGATGGGGAATTCACCCCTCCACTTT
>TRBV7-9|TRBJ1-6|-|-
CASSSWEGANSPLHF
TGTGCCAGCAGCTCCTGGGAAGGGGCTAATTCACCCCTCCACTTT
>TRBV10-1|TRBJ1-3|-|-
CASSIDRSAGNTIYF
TGCGCCAGCAGCATAGACAGGTCCGCTGGAAACACCATATATTTT
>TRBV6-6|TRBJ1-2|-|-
CASSLVGASNYGYTF
TGTGCCAGCAGCCTAGTCGGGGCGAGTAACTATGGCTACACCTTC
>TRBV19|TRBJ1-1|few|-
CASSIRGRTEAFF
TGTGCCAGTAGTATACGGGGGCGGACTGAAGCTTTCTTT
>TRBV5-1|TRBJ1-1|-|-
CASSLGGGRGTEAFF
TGCGCCAGCAGCTTGGGCGGGGGAAGAGGGACTGAAGCTTTCTTT
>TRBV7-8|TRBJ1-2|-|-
CASSLPQGSNYGYTF
TGTGCCAGCAGCTTACCTCAGGGTTCCAACTATGGCTACACCTTC
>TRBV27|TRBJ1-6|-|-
CASSRGSGETPLHF
TGTGCCAGCAGTCGCGGGTCCGGGGAGACACCCCTCCACTTT
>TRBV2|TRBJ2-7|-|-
CASSEAGPPAYEQYF
TGTGCCAGCAGTGAAGCGGGGCCCCCAGCCTACGAGCAGTACTTC
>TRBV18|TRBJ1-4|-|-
CASSVGNLNEKLFF
TGTGCCAGCTCCGTTGGGAATCTAAACGAAAAACTGTTTTTT
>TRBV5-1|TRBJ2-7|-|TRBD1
CASSPTGTGGHEQYF
TGCGCCAGCAGCCCAACCGGGACAGGGGGCCACGAGCAGTACTTC